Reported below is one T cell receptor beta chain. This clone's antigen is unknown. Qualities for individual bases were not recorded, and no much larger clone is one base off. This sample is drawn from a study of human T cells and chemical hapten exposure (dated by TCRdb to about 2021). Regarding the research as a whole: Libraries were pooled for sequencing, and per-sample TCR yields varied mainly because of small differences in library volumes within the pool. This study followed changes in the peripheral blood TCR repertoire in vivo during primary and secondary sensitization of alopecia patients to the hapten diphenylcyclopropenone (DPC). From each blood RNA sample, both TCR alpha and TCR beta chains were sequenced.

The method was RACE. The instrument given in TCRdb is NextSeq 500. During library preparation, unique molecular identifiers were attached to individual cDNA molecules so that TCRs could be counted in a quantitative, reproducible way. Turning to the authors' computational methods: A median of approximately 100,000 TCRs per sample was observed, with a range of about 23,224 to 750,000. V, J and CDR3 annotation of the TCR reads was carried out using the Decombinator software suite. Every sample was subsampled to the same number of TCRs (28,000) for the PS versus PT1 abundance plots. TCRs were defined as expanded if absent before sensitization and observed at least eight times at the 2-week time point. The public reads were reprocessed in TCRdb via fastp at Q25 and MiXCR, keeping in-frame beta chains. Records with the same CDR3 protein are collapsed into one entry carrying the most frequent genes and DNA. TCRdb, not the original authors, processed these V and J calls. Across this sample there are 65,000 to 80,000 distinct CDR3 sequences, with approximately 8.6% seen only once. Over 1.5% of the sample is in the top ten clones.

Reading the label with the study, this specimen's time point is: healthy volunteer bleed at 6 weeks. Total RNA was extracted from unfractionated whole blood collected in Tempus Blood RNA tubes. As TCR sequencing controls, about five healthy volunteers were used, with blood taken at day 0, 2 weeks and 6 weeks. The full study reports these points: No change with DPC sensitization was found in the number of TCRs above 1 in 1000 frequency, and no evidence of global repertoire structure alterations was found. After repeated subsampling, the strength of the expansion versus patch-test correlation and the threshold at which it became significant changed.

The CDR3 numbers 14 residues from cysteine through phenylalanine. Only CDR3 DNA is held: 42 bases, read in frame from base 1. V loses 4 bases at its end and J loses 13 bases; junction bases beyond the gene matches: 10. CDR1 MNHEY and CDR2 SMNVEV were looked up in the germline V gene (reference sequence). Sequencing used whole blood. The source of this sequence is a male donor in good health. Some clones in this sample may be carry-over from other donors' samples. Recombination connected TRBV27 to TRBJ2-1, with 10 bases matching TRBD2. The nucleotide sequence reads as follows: TGTGCCAGCAGTTCCCGGACTAGCGGACTTCATCAGTTCTTC. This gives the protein CASSSRTSGLHQFF.